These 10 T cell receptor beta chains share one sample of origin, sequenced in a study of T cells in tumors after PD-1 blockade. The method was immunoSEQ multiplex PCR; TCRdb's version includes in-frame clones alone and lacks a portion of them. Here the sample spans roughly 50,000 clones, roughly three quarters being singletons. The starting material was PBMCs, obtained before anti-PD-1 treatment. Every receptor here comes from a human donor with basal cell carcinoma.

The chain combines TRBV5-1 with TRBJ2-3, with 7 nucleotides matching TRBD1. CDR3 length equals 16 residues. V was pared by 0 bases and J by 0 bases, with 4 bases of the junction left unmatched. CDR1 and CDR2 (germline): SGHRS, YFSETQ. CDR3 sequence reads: CASSLGGRGSTDTQYF. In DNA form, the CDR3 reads TGCGCCAGCAGCTTGGGCGGCAGGGGGAGCACAGATACGCAGTATTTT.

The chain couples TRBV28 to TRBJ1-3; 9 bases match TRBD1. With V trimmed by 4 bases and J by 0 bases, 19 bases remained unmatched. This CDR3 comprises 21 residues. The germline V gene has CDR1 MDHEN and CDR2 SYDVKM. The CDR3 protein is CASSSPGGQGPPRPSGNTIYF. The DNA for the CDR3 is TGTGCCAGCAGTTCCCCGGGGGGACAGGGCCCCCCAAGACCCTCTGGAAACACCATATATTTT. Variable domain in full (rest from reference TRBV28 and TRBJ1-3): DVKVTQSSRYLVKRTGEKVFLECVQDMDHENMFWYRQDPGLGLRLIYFSYDVKMKEKGDIPEGYSVSREKKERFSLILESASTNQTSMYLCASSSPGGQGPPRPSGNTIYFGEGSWLTVV.

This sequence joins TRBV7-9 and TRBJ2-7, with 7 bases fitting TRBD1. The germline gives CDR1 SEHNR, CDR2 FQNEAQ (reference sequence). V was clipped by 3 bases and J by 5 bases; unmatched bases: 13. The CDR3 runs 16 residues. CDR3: CASSFTRTGHTDEQYF. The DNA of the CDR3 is TGTGCCAGCAGCTTCACCCGGACAGGACATACGGACGAGCAGTACTTC.

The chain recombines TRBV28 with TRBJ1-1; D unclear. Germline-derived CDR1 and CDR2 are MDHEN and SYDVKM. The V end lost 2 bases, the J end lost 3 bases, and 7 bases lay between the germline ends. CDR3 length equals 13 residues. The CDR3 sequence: CASSLNPDTEAFF. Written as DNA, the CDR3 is TGTGCCAGCAGTTTAAATCCAGACACTGAAGCTTTCTTT.

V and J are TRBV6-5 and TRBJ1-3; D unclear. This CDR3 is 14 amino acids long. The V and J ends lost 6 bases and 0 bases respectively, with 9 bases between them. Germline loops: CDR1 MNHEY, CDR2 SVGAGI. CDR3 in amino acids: CASRREFSGNTIYF. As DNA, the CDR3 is TGTGCCAGCAGGCGCGAATTCTCTGGAAACACCATATATTTT.

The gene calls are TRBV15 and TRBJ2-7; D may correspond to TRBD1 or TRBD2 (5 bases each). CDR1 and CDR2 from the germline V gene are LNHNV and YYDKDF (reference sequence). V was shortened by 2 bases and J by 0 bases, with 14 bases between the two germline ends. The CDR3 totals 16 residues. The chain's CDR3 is CATSRRGAGSSYEQYF. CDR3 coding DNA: TGTGCCACCAGCAGAAGGGGAGCCGGTAGCTCCTACGAGCAGTACTTC.

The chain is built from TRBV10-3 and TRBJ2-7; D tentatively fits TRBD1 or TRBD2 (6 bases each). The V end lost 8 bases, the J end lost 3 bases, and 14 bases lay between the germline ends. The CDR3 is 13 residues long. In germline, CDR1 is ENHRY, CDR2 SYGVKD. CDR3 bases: TGTGCCATCGGGGGGACACGGGACTACGAGCAGTACTTC. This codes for CAIGGTRDYEQYF.

CDR3 protein: CASSIIQTNQPQHF. CDR3 DNA: TGTGCCAGTAGTATAATACAGACAAATCAGCCCCAGCATTTT. The V gene is TRBV19, the J gene TRBJ1-5, with D hard to call. The V end was cut by 2 bases, the J end by 4 bases, with 9 bases between. The germline CDR1 and CDR2 sequences are LNHDA and SQIVND (reference sequence). The CDR3 contains 14 residues.

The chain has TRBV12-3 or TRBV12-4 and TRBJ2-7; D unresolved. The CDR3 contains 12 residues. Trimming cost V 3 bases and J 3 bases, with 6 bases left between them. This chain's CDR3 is CASSLSVYEQYF. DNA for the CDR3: TGTGCCAGCAGTTTGTCTGTCTACGAGCAGTACTTC.

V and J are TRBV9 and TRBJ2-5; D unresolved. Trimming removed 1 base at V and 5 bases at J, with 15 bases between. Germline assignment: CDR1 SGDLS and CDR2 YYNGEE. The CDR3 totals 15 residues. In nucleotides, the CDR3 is TGTGCCAGCAGCGTACGATTGGGGTTTGGGGAGACCCAGTACTTC. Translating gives CASSVRLGFGETQYF.